This T cell receptor (beta chain) was recorded in a study of T cell responses to AZD1222 COVID-19 vaccine. There are 13 residues in the CDR3. Trimming pared 3 bases from V and 8 bases from J, leaving 10 bases between. CDR1 and CDR2 (germline): LNHNV, YYDKDF (reference sequence). Clones were sequenced by immunoSEQ multiplex PCR, and TCRdb holds only the in-frame ones, with some missing. The sample includes 150,000 to 200,000 clones, approximately 90% of them seen just once. The receptor was derived from an adult who received the AZD1222 COVID-19 vaccine. Sequencing was performed on peripheral blood, taken 28 days after the second AZD1222 dose. This rearrangement joins TRBV15 to TRBJ1-4; a weak D match, TRBD1 (5 bases). The CDR3 DNA is TGTGCCACCAGCAGGCCAGGGCTAGAAAAACTGTTTTTT. Translating it yields CATSRPGLEKLFF.